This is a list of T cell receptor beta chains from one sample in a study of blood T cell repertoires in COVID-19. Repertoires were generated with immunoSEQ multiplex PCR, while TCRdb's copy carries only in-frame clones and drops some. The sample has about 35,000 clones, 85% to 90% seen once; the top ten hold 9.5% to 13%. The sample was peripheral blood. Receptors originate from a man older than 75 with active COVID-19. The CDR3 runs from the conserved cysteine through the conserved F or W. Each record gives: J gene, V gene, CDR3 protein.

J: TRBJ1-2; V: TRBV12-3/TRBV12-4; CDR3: CASSSGFGYTF
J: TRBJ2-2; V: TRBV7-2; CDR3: CASSLTGSTGELFF
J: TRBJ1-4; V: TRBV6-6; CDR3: CATQRGWGEKLFF
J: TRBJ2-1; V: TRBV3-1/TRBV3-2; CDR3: CASSPRGLAHNEQFF
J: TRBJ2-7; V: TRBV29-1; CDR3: CSALGGSAFYEQYF
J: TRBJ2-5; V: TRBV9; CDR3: CASSVAQQETQYF
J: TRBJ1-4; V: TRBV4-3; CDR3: CASTVSTGGYEKLFF
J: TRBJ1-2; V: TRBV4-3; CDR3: CASSQGTGGFYGYTF
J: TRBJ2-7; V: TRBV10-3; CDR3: CAIKERGRDRPIYEQYF
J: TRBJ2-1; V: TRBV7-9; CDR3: CASSFSRTEYNEQFF
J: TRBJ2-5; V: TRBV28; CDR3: CASRDGTGVETQYF
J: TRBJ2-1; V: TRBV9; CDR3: CASSSSDWTSGNEQFF
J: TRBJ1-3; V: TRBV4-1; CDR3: CASSQAEGPALGNTIYF
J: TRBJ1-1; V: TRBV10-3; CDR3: CAIGQGGTEAFF
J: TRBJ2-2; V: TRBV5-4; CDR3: CASSLGSSGLTGELFF
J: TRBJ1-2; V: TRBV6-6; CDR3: CASSSPGALYGYTF
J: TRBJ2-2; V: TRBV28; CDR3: CASSLSRGRVGELFF
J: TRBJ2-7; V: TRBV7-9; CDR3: CASSAGQGALLYEQYF
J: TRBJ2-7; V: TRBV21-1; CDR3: CASIAGTGAYEQYF
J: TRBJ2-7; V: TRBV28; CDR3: CASSLPPSHEQYF
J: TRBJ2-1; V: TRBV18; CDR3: CASSRRDGEQFF
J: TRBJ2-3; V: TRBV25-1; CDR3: CATAGDITDTQYF
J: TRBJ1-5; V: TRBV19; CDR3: CASRPVGQGNQPQHF
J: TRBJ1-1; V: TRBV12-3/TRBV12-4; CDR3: CASSLFPREAFF
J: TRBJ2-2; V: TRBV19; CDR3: CASDNANRPGELFF
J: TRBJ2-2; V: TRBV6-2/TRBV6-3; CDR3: CASSLLAGVNTGELFF
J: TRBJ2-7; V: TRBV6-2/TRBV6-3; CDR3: CASSLKYEQYF